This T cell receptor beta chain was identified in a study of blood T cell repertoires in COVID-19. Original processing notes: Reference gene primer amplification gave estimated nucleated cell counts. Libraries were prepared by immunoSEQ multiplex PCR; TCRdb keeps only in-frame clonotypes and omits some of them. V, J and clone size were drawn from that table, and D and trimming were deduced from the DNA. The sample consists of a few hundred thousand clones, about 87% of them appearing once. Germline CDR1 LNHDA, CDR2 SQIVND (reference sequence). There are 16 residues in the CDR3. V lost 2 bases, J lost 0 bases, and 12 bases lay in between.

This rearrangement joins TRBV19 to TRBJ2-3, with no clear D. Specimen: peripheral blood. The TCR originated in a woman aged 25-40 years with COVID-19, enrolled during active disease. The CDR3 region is CASSISPVSSTDTQYF. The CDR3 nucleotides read TGTGCCAGTAGTATATCCCCAGTCTCTAGCACAGATACGCAGTATTTT.